Below are 9 T cell receptor beta chains sequenced from a single sample in a study of OX40 agonist ivuxolimab in advanced cancers. The data were produced by immunoSEQ multiplex PCR, yet TCRdb's version contains in-frame clones alone and is incomplete. The sample gives about 68,000 clones, roughly nine tenths of which show up once; about 0.31% is in the top ten. The material was CD4+ or CD8+ T cells sorted from blood, obtained in a trial of the OX40 agonist ivuxolimab. Receptor source: an adult with an advanced solid tumor such as melanoma, head and neck, liver or kidney cancer.

DNA of the CDR3: TGTGCCAGCAGTGAAGCGCGGGTTCAGCCCCAGCATTTT. Amino acids: CASSEARVQPQHF. This chain joins TRBV2 and TRBJ1-5; D remains unclear. Trimming took 0 bases from V and 6 from J, leaving 6 bases between them. Germline V gives CDR1 SNHLY, CDR2 FYNNEI. CDR3 length: 13 residues.

V gene TRBV28 combines with J gene TRBJ2-3; a possible D gene is TRBD2 (7 bases). V lost 3 bases, J lost 2 bases, and 12 bases lay in between. Germline V gene sequence: CDR1 MDHEN, CDR2 SYDVKM. There are 15 residues in the CDR3. The CDR3 region has the DNA TGTGCCAGCAGTTTTGGGGGGGCCCCCACAGATACGCAGTATTTT. It encodes CASSFGGAPTDTQYF.

This sequence joins TRBV28 and TRBJ1-2; 11 bases fit TRBD1. Unmatched junction bases numbered 7, after V lost 5 bases and J lost 5 bases. CDR3 length equals 15 residues. The germline V gene encodes CDR1 MDHEN and CDR2 SYDVKM. Written as DNA, the CDR3 is TGTGCCAGCAGTCCCGGGACAGGGGGGAGGTATGGCTACACCTTC. Protein sequence: CASSPGTGGRYGYTF.

The chain links TRBV27 to TRBJ1-1; weak D call: TRBD1 (6 bases). The CDR3 is made up of 13 amino acids. The germline gives CDR1 MNHEY, CDR2 SMNVEV (reference sequence). V dropped 8 bases and J dropped 0 bases, with 10 bases sitting between them. In DNA form, the CDR3 reads TGTGCCAGCCGGGGGCGAATGAACACTGAAGCTTTCTTT. Its protein product is CASRGRMNTEAFF.

The CDR3 is CASSPMTSNEQFF. The CDR3 nucleotides read TGTGCCAGCTCACCAATGACTAGCAATGAGCAGTTCTTC. The chain employs TRBV18 and TRBJ2-1, with a tentative D call TRBD2 (6 bases). The CDR3 length is 13 residues. Germline V gene lookup returns CDR1 KGHSH and CDR2 LQKENI. V was cut by 2 bases and J by 6 bases, with 8 bases left in between. Full variable domain (missing parts from reference TRBV18 and TRBJ2-1): NAGVMQNPRHLVRRRGQEARLRCSPMKGHSHVYWYRQLPEEGLKFMVYLQKENIIDESGMPKERFSAEFPKEGPSILRIQQVVRGDSAAYFCASSPMTSNEQFFGPGTRLTVL.

The sample holds one count of this clone. The chain uses TRBV14 and TRBJ2-2; the D is unclear. Germline V CDR1 and CDR2: SGHDN, FVKESK. The CDR3 extends over 16 amino acids. The germline V and J ends were trimmed by 4 bases and 0 bases, with 12 bases remaining between them. CDR3 coding DNA: TGTGCCAGCAGCCCACTATTGCGAGCGAACACCGGGGAGCTGTTTTTT. It specifies CASSPLLRANTGELFF.

CDR3 residues: CASSDWQGLNNEQFF. The DNA of the CDR3 is TGTGCCAGCAGTGACTGGCAGGGGCTGAACAATGAGCAGTTCTTC. The chain has TRBV6-1 and TRBJ2-1, with D maybe TRBD1 (6 bases). Germline CDR1 is MNHNS and CDR2 is SASEGT. V was clipped by 3 bases and J by 5 bases, with 14 bases between them. The CDR3 covers 15 residues.

The chain recombines TRBV6-1 with TRBJ2-2; D might be TRBD2 (6 bases). Germline CDR1 MNHNS, CDR2 SASEGT. V was pared by 2 bases and J by 5 bases, with 12 bases between. The CDR3 runs to 15 residues. The CDR3 DNA is TGTGCCAGCAGTGAACTCGGGGGTATTACCGGGGAGCTGTTTTTT. Amino acid sequence: CASSELGGITGELFF.

This clone has a single count. The chain employs TRBV27 and TRBJ2-1; 7 bases are a match to TRBD2. The CDR3 has 16 residues. V shed 7 bases, J shed 1 base, and the junction held 10 bases outside the gene matches. Germline CDR1 reads MNHEY; CDR2 reads SMNVEV (reference sequence). The CDR3 spells CASNPLAGLSYNEQFF. In nucleotides, the CDR3 is TGTGCCAGCAACCCGTTAGCGGGTCTATCCTACAATGAGCAGTTCTTC.